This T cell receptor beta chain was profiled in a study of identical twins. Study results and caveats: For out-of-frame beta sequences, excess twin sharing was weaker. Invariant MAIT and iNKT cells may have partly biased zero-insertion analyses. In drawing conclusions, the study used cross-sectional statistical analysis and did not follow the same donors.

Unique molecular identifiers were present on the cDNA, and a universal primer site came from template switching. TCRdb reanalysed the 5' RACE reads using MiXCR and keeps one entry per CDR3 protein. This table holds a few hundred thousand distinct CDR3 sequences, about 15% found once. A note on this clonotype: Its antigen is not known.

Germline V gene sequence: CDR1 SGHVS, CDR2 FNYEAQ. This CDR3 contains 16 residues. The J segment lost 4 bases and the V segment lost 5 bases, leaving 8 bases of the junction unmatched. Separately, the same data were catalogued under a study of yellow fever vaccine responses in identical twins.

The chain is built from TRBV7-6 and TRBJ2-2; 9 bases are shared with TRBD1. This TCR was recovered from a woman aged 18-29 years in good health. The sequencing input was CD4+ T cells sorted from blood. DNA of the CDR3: TGTGCCAGCAGCCCGCGGACAGGGGTGGGCACCGGGGAGCTGTTTTTT. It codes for CASSPRTGVGTGELFF. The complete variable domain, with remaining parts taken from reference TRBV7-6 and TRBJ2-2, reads GAGVSQSPRYKVTKRGQDVALRCDPISGHVSLYWYRQALGQGPEFLTYFNYEAQQDKSGLPNDRFSAERPEGSISTLTIQRTEQRDSAMYRCASSPRTGVGTGELFFGEGSRLTVL.